The T cell receptor beta chain under discussion was sequenced for a study of chemoradiotherapy in HPV16-positive cancers. TCRdb keeps only in-frame clones here, not all; method: immunoSEQ multiplex PCR. This sample carries 1,500 to 2,000 clones, about nine tenths of them seen once, and the ten largest clones take 6.5% to 7.5%. The CDR3 spans 12 residues. Germline V gene sequence: CDR1 MDHEN, CDR2 SYDVKM. Trimming removed 8 bases at V and 9 bases at J, with 14 bases between. There are a few counts of this clone. The chain recombines TRBV28 with TRBJ1-5; D not resolved. This receptor was identified in a human donor with HPV-associated anogenital cancer. Sequences were derived from tumor tissue, sampled from a patient who underwent chemoradiotherapy. Here the CDR3 reads CASDVRSRPQHF. The CDR3 DNA reads as TGTGCCAGCGATGTTCGGTCACGGCCCCAGCATTTT.